The sequence of this T cell receptor (beta chain) was determined in a study of CD8+ T cells in alopecia areata. Study background: A regimen of oral tofacitinib, 5 to 10 mg twice daily, was given to treated patients.

Findings and caveats of the study: Tissue-resident alphabeta T cells belonging to normal skin likewise get sequenced within scalp specimens. Mice showed TCR sharing more clearly than patients did, possibly owing to HLA.

The researchers isolated CD4+ and CD8+ T cells from PBMCs by sorting. TCR sequencing used cDNA made by reverse transcription of extracted RNA. Produced via immunoSEQ multiplex PCR; TCRdb's table is partial and in-frame only. The sample carries some 120,000 clones, roughly three fifths recorded once. CDR3 length equals 15 residues. The germline CDR1 and CDR2 sequences are SGHTA and FQGNSA. Trimming at V came to 1 base and at J to 2 bases, leaving 3 bases not matched to a gene. A note on this clone: Its antigen remains unknown.

The material was CD4+ T cells sorted from blood, obtained at week 0. The chain has TRBV7-2 and TRBJ2-3; 7 bases are shared with TRBD1. This clonotype was obtained from a human donor with alopecia areata. The CDR3 loop reads CASSLEGAYTDTQYF. The CDR3 bases are TGTGCCAGCAGCTTAGAGGGGGCCTACACAGATACGCAGTATTTT.